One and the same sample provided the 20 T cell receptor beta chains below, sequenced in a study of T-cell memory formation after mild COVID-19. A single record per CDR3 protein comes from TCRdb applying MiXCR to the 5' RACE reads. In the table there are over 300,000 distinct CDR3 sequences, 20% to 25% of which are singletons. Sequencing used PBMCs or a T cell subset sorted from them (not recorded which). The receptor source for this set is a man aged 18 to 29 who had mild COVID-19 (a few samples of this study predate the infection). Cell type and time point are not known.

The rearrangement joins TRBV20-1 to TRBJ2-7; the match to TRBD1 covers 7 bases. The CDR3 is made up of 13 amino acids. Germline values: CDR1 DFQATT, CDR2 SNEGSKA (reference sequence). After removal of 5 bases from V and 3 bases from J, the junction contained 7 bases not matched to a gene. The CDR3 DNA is TGCAGTGCTCGTGACAGGGTGCGCTACGAGCAGTACTTC. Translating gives CSARDRVRYEQYF.

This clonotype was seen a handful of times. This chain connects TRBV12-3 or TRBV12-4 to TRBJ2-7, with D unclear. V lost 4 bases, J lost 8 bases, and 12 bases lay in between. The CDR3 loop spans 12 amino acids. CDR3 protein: CASSSYIRKQYF. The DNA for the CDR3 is TGTGCCAGCAGTTCATATATACGAAAGCAGTACTTC.

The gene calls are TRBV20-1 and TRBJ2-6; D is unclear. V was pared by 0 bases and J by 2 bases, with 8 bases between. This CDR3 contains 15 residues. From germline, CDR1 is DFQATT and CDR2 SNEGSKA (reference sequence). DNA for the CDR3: TGCAGTGCTAGAGACAGGCTGGCTGGGGCCAACGTCCTGACTTTC. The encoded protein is CSARDRLAGANVLTF.

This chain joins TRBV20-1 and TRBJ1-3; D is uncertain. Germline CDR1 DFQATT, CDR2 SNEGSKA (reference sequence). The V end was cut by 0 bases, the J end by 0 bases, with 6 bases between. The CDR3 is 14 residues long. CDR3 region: CSARDASSGNTIYF. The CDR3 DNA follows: TGCAGTGCTAGAGACGCGAGCTCTGGAAACACCATATATTTT.

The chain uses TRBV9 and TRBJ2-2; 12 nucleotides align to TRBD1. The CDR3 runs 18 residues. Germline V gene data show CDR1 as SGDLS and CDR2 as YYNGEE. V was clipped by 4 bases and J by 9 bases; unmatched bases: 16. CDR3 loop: CASSSERMRDRGRRELFF. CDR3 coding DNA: TGTGCCAGCAGCTCCGAGAGGATGAGGGACAGGGGGCGCCGGGAGCTGTTTTTT.

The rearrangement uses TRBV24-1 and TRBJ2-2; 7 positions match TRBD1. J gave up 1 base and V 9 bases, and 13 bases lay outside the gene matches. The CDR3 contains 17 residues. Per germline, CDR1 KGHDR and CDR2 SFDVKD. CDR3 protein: CATQGVGPGGNTGELFF. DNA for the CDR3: TGTGCCACCCAAGGCGTCGGGCCAGGGGGGAACACCGGGGAGCTGTTTTTT.

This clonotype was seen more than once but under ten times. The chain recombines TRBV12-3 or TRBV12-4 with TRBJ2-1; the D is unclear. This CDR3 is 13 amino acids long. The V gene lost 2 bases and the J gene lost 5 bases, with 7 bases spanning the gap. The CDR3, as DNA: TGTGCCAGCAGTTTAACCCGAGACAATGAGCAGTTCTTC. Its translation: CASSLTRDNEQFF.

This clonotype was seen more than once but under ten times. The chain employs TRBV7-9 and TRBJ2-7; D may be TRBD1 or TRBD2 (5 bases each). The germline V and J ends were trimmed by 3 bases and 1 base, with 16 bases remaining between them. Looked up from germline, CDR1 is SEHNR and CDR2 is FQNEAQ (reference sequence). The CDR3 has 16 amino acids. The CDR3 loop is CASSFFPGPMSYEQYF. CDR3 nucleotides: TGTGCCAGCAGCTTTTTTCCGGGACCAATGTCCTACGAGCAGTACTTC.

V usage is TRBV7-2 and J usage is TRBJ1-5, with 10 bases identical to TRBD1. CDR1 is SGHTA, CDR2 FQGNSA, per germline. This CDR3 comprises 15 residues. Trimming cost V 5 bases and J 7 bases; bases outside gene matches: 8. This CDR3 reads CASSPTGGLTQPQHF. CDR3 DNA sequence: TGTGCCAGCAGCCCGACAGGGGGCTTAACGCAGCCCCAGCATTTT.

CDR3 loop: CASSQPGREETQYF. The CDR3 nucleotides read TGTGCCAGCAGCCAGCCGGGACGGGAAGAGACCCAGTACTTC. The chain joins TRBV7-8 to TRBJ2-5; possibly TRBD1 or TRBD2 for D (5 bases each). CDR3 length equals 14 residues. Per the germline V gene, CDR1 is SGHVS and CDR2 is FQNEAQ. Trimming stripped 5 bases from V and 3 bases from J, with 13 bases between.

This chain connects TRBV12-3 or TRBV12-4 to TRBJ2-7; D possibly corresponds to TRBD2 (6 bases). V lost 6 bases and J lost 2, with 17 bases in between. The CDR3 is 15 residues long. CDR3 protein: CASSLSVGGTYEQYF. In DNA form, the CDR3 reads TGTGCCAGCAGCCTATCCGTGGGGGGAACCTACGAGCAGTACTTC.

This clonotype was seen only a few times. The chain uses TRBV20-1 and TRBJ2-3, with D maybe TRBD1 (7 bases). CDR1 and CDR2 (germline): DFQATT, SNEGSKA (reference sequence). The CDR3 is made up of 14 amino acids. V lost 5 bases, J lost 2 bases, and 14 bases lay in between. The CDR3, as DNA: TGCAGTGCTCCCAGACAGGGACTCACAGATACGCAGTATTTT. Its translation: CSAPRQGLTDTQYF.

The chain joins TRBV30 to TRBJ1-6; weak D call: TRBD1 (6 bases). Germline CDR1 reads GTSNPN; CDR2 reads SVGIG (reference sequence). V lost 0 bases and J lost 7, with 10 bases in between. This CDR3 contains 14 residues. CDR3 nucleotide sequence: TGTGCCTGGAGTGTCAAGGACAGCAATTCACCCCTCCACTTT. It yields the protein CAWSVKDSNSPLHF.

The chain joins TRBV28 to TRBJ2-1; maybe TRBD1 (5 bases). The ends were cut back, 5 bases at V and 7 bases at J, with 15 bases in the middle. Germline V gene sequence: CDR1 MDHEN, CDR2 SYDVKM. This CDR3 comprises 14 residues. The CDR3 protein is CASSRAQGRNEQFF. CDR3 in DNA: TGTGCCAGCAGTCGAGCCCAGGGCCGTAATGAGCAGTTCTTC.

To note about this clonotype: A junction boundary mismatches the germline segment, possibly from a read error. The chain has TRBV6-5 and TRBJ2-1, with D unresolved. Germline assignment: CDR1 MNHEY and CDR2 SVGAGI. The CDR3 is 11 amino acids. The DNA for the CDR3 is TGTGCCAGCAGGCTCTACGATGAGCAGTTCTTC. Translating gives CASRLYDEQFF.

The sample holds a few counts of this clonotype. The CDR3 protein is CASAEKFSYEQYF. The CDR3 coding sequence is TGTGCCAGCGCAGAGAAATTCTCCTACGAGCAGTACTTC. The rearrangement links TRBV28 to TRBJ2-7; D gene uncertain. CDR1 and CDR2 (germline): MDHEN, SYDVKM. This CDR3 is 13 amino acids long. V was trimmed by 8 bases and J by 0 bases, leaving 11 bases between them.

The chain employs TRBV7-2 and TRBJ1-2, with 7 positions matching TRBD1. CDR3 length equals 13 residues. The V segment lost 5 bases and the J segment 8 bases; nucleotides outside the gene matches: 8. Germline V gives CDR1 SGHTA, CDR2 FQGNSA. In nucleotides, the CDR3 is TGTGCCAGCAGCCAACAGACAGGGAGCGGCTACACCTTC. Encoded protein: CASSQQTGSGYTF.

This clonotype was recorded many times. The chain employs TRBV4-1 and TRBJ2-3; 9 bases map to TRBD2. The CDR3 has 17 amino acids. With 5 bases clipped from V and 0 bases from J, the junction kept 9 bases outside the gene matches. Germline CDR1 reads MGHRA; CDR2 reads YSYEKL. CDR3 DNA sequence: TGCGCCAGCAGCGGTCTAGCGGGGTTTACTAGCACAGATACGCAGTATTTT. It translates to CASSGLAGFTSTDTQYF.

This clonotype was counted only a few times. This CDR3 is CASIRGRVTEAFF. CDR3 DNA: TGTGCCAGCATTCGGGGGCGGGTCACTGAAGCTTTCTTT. The chain couples TRBV12-3 or TRBV12-4 to TRBJ1-1, with D maybe TRBD1 (6 bases). The CDR3 has 13 residues. Trimming took off 7 bases at V and 4 bases at J, with 13 bases between the two ends.

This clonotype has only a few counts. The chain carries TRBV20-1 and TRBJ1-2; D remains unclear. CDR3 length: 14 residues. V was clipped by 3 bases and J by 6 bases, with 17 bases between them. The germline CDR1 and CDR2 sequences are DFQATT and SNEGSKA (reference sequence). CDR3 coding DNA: TGCAGTGCTAGCGGATACCAAGGGTGGGATGGCTACACCTTC. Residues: CSASGYQGWDGYTF.